This T cell receptor (beta chain) was observed in a study of T cell changes during pregnancy in multiple sclerosis. The CDR3 runs 16 residues. The method was immunoSEQ multiplex PCR; TCRdb's version includes in-frame clones alone and lacks a portion of them. The sample has tens of thousands of clones; approximately 90% are singletons. The receptor's source is a female donor with multiple sclerosis, enrolled in a pregnancy study. This specimen was CD8+ T cells from peripheral blood mononuclear cells, taken in the second trimester of pregnancy. The chain has TRBV12-2 and TRBJ2-1; whether TRBD2, the table's D call, matches the DNA was not checked. TRBV12-2 counts as a pseudogene. The CDR3 DNA reads TGTGCAAGTCGCTTACCCAACTTGCGGGGCTACAATGAGCAGTTCTTC. This encodes CASRLPNLRGYNEQFF.